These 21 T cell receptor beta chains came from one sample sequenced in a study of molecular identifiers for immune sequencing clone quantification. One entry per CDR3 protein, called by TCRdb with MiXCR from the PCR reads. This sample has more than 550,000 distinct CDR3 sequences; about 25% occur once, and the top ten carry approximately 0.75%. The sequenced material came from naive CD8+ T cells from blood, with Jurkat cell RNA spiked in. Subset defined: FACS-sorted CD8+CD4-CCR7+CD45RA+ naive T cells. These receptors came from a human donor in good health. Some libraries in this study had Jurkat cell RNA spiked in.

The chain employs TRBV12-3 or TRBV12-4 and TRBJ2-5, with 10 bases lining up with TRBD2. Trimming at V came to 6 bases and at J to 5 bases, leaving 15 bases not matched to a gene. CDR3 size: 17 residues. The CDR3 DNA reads TGTGCCAGCAGCCGACTGGGACTAGCGCCCCGTGGGGAGACCCAGTACTTC. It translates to CASSRLGLAPRGETQYF.

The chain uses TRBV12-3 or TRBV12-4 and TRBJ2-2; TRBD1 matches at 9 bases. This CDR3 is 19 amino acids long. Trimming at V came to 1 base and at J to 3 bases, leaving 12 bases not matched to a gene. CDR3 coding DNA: TGTGCCAGCAGTTTAGGGGGACAGGGAGGATTTAGGTACACCGGGGAGCTGTTTTTT. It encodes CASSLGGQGGFRYTGELFF.

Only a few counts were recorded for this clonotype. Here the CDR3 reads CASSHRDRVYTDTQYF. The CDR3 nucleotides are TGTGCCAGCAGCCATAGGGACAGGGTCTACACAGATACGCAGTATTTT. The chain links TRBV3-1 to TRBJ2-3; 9 nucleotides match TRBD1. CDR1 and CDR2 from the germline V gene are LGHDT and YNNKEL (reference sequence). The CDR3 runs 16 residues. With 3 bases clipped from V and 2 bases from J, the junction kept 6 bases outside the gene matches.

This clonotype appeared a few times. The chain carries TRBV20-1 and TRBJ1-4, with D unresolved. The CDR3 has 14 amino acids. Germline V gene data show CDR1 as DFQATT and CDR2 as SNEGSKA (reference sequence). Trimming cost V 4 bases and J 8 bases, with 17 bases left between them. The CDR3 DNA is TGCAGTGCTAAAGATGGGCTTGCCGACGAAAAACTGTTTTTT. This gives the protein CSAKDGLADEKLFF.

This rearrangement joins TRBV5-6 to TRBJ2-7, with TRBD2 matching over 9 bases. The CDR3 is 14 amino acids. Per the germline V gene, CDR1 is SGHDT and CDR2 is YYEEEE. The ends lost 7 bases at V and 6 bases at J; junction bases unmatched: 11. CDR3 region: CASSEGGRGSEQYF. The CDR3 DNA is TGTGCCAGCTCCGAGGGCGGGAGGGGGAGCGAGCAGTACTTC.

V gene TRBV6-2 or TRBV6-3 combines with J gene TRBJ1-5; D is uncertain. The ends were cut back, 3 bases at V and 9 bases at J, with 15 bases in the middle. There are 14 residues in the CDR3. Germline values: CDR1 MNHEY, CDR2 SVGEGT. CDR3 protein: CASSYGVYYRPQHF. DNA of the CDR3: TGTGCCAGCAGTTATGGGGTCTACTATCGGCCCCAGCATTTT.

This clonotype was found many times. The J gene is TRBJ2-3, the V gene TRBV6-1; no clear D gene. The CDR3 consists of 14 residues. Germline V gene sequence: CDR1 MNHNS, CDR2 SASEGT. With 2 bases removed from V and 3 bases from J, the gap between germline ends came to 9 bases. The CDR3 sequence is CASSELARTDTQYF. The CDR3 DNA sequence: TGTGCCAGCAGTGAACTTGCTAGAACAGATACGCAGTATTTT.

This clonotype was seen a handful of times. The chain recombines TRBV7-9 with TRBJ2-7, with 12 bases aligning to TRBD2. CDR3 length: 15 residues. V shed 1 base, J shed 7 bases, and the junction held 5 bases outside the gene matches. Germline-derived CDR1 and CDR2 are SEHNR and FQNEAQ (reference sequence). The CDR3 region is CASSLVTSGGNEQYF. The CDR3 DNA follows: TGTGCCAGCAGCTTAGTAACTAGCGGGGGGAATGAGCAGTACTTC. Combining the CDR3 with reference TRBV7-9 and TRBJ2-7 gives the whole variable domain DTGVSQNPRHKITKRGQNVTFRCDPISEHNRLYWYRQTLGQGPEFLTYFQNEAQLEKSRLLSDRFSAERPKGSFSTLEIQRTEQGDSAMYLCASSLVTSGGNEQYFGPGTRLTVT.

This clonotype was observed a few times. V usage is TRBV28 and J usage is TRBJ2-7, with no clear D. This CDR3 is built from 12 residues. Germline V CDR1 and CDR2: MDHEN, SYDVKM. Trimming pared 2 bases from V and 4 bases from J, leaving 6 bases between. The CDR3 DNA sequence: TGTGCCAGCAGTTTAGGTAAATACGAGCAGTACTTC. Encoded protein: CASSLGKYEQYF.

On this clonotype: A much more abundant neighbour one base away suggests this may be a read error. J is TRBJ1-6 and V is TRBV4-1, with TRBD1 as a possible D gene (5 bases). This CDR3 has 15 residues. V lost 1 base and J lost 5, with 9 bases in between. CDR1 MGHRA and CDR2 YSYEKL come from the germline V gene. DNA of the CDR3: TGCGCCAGCAGCCAAGGCGAGACAGATAATTCACCCCTCCACTTT. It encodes CASSQGETDNSPLHF.

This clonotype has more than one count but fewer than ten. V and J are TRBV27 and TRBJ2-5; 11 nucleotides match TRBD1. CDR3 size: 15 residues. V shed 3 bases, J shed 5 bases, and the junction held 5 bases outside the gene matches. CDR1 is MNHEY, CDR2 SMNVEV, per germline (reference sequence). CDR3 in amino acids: CASSLGTGGWETQYF. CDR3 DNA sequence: TGTGCCAGCAGTTTGGGGACAGGGGGATGGGAGACCCAGTACTTC.

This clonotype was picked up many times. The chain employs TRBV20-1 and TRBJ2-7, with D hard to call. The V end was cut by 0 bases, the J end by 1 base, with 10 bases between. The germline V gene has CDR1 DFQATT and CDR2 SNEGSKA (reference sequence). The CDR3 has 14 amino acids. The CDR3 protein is CSARDPGLSYEQYF. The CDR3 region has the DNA TGCAGTGCTAGAGATCCAGGCTTATCCTACGAGCAGTACTTC.

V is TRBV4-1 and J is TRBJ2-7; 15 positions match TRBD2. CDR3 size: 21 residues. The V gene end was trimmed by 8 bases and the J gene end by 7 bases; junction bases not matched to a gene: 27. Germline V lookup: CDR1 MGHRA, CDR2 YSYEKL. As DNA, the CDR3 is TGCGCCAGCCCTGAGGAGCTCCAAACCGGGACTAGCGGGAGGACTAGTACGGAGCAGTACTTC. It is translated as CASPEELQTGTSGRTSTEQYF.

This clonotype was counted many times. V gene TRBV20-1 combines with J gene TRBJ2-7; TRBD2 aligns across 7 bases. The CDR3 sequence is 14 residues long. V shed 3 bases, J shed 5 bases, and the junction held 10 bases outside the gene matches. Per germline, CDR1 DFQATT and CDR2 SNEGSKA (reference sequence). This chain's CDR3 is CSARGGTPPNEQYF. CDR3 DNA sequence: TGCAGTGCTAGGGGAGGGACCCCCCCTAACGAGCAGTACTTC.

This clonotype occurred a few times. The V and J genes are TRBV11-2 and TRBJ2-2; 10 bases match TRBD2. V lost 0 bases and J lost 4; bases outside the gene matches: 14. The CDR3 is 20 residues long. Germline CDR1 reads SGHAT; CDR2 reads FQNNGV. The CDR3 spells CASSLDRASGGPPGTGELFF. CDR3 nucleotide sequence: TGTGCCAGCAGCTTAGATCGGGCTAGCGGGGGCCCACCGGGCACCGGGGAGCTGTTTTTT.

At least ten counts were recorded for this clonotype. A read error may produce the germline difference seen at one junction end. The CDR3 region has the DNA TGTGCCAGCAGTTTATTTGCGGGAGGGTCCTACGAGCAGTACTTC. It encodes CASSLFAGGSYEQYF. The chain is built from TRBV5-1 and TRBJ2-7; 9 bases fit TRBD2. Germline CDR1 reads SGHRS; CDR2 reads YFSETQ. The CDR3 totals 15 residues.

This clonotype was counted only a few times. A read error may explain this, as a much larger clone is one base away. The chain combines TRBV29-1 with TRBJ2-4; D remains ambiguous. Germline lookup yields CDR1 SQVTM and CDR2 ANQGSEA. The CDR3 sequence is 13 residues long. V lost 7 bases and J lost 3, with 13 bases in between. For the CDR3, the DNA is TGCAGCGCACTGCACGAAGTCAAAAACATTCAGTACTTC. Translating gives CSALHEVKNIQYF.

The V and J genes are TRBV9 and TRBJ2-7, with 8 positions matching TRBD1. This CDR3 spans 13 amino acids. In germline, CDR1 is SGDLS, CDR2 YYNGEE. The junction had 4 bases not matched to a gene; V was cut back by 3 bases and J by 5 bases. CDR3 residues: CASSGTGPDEQYF. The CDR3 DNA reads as TGTGCCAGCAGCGGGACAGGGCCAGACGAGCAGTACTTC.

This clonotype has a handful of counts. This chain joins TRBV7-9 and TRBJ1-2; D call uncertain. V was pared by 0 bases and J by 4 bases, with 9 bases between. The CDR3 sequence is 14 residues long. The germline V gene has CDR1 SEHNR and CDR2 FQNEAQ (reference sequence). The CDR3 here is CASSLAPNSYGYTF. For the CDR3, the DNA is TGTGCCAGCAGCTTAGCCCCTAACAGCTATGGCTACACCTTC. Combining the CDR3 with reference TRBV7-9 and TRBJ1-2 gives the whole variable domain DTGVSQNPRHKITKRGQNVTFRCDPISEHNRLYWYRQTLGQGPEFLTYFQNEAQLEKSRLLSDRFSAERPKGSFSTLEIQRTEQGDSAMYLCASSLAPNSYGYTFGSGTRLTVV.

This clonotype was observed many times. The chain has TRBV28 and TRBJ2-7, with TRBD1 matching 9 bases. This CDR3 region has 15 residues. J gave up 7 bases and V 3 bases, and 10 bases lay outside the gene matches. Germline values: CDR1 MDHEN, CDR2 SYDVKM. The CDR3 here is CASSFPGQGLEEQYF. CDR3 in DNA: TGTGCCAGCAGTTTCCCGGGACAGGGTCTGGAAGAGCAGTACTTC. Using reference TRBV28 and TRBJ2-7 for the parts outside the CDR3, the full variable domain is DVKVTQSSRYLVKRTGEKVFLECVQDMDHENMFWYRQDPGLGLRLIYFSYDVKMKEKGDIPEGYSVSREKKERFSLILESASTNQTSMYLCASSFPGQGLEEQYFGPGTRLTVT.

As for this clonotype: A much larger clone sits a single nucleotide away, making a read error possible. The DNA of the CDR3 is TGTGCCAACAGCCGACAGGGATCTGAAGCTTTCTTT. This gives the protein CANSRQGSEAFF. The V and J genes are TRBV7-9 and TRBJ1-1; TRBD1 agrees at 7 bases. The V gene's germline CDR1 is SEHNR and CDR2 FQNEAQ (reference sequence). The CDR3 is 12 residues long.